What follows are 25 T cell receptor beta chains derived from one specimen sequenced in a study of cytomegalovirus exposure and HLA in healthy donors. Primers for the PCR totalled 60 Vbeta and 13 Jbeta. Sequencing was performed with immunoSEQ multiplex PCR; in TCRdb, only in-frame clones are kept and a portion is missing. The sample lists around 200,000 clones; about 74% were seen once. The sample was PBMCs. These receptor sequences come from a man in his forties in good health and CMV-seronegative.

The CDR3 loop reads CASSLFAAGVNYGYTF. The CDR3 nucleotides are TGCGCCAGCTCCCTGTTTGCGGCAGGGGTGAACTATGGCTACACCTTC. The chain combines TRBV5-1 with TRBJ1-2, with TRBD1 as a possible D gene (6 bases). Trimming shortened V by 7 bases and J by 2 bases, and 21 bases separated the two germline ends. This CDR3 is built from 16 residues. Germline CDR1 and CDR2: SGHRS and YFSETQ.

The rearrangement joins TRBV9 to TRBJ1-2; TRBD1 matches at 9 bases. The CDR3 is 17 residues long. J gave up 6 bases and V 4 bases, and 16 bases lay outside the gene matches. Germline values: CDR1 SGDLS, CDR2 YYNGEE. CDR3 nucleotide sequence: TGTGCCAGCAGCACCCTACAGACAGGGGGTAGCGGCAATGGCTACACCTTC. Translated: CASSTLQTGGSGNGYTF.

The rearrangement joins TRBV28 to TRBJ1-2; D is unclear. CDR1 and CDR2 (germline): MDHEN, SYDVKM. This CDR3 spans 14 amino acids. Trimming shortened V by 5 bases and J by 8 bases, and 18 bases separated the two germline ends. CDR3 DNA sequence: TGTGCCAGCAGTCTGGACGGGAACGCGGGAGGCTACACCTTC. Translation gives CASSLDGNAGGYTF.

This clone was recorded only once. V usage is TRBV15 and J usage is TRBJ2-3; the match to TRBD1 covers 8 bases. This CDR3 spans 15 amino acids. V trimming: 3 bases; J trimming: 5 bases; junction bases outside the gene matches: 7. The germline CDR1 and CDR2 sequences are LNHNV and YYDKDF (reference sequence). The CDR3 DNA is TGTGCCACCAGCAGCGGACAGGGCGAGGTAGATACGCAGTATTTT. The encoded protein is CATSSGQGEVDTQYF.

The chain has TRBV15 and TRBJ2-5, with TRBD2 matching 7 bases. The V and J ends lost 4 bases and 2 bases, in that order; junction bases with no gene match: 1. Germline-derived CDR1 and CDR2 are LNHNV and YYDKDF (reference sequence). The CDR3 sequence is 13 residues long. This CDR3 reads CATSTGLQETQYF. CDR3 DNA: TGTGCCACCAGCACGGGACTACAAGAGACCCAGTACTTC. Based on the CDR3 plus reference TRBV15 and TRBJ2-5, the full variable domain is DAMVIQNPRYQVTQFGKPVTLSCSQTLNHNVMYWYQQKSSQAPKLLFHYYDKDFNNEADTPDNFQSRRPNTSFCFLDIRSPGLGDTAMYLCATSTGLQETQYFGPGTRLLVL.

J is TRBJ1-2 and V is TRBV5-1, with TRBD1 identical over 7 bases. The CDR3 runs 15 residues. CDR1 is SGHRS and CDR2 is YFSETQ in the germline V gene. V lost 0 bases to trimming and J lost 3 bases; unmatched junction nucleotides: 5. CDR3 sequence (DNA): TGCGCCAGCAGCTTGGAGGCAGGGGGAGACTATGGCTACACCTTC. This translates into CASSLEAGGDYGYTF. The variable domain in full, completed from reference TRBV5-1 and TRBJ1-2, reads KAGVTQTPRYLIKTRGQQVTLSCSPISGHRSVSWYQQTPGQGLQFLFEYFSETQRNKGNFPGRFSGRQFSNSRSEMNVSTLELGDSALYLCASSLEAGGDYGYTFGSGTRLTVV.

The chain combines TRBV5-4 with TRBJ2-5; TRBD2 matches 11 bases. Losses at the gene ends were 3 bases for V and 4 bases for J; bases not matched to a gene: 5. Looked up from germline, CDR1 is SGHNT and CDR2 is YYREEE (reference sequence). There are 15 residues in the CDR3. CDR3 residues: CASSSTSGAGETQYF. The CDR3 DNA follows: TGTGCCAGCAGCTCGACTAGCGGGGCTGGAGAGACCCAGTACTTC.

This clone appeared a few times. An end of the junction does not agree with germline; a read error may underlie this. The chain carries TRBV6-1 and TRBJ1-2; D gene unclear. The CDR3 is 14 residues long. Germline values: CDR1 MNHNS, CDR2 SASEGT. For the CDR3, the DNA is TGTGCCAGCAGCGTCGAGAGGCAGTACTATAGCTACACCTTC. Translation gives CASSVERQYYSYTF.

The chain links TRBV7-9 to TRBJ1-2, with D unresolved. This CDR3 is built from 11 residues. With 6 bases removed from V and 14 bases from J, the gap between germline ends came to 16 bases. Germline CDR1 reads SEHNR; CDR2 reads FQNEAQ (reference sequence). CDR3 sequence: CASSRESPMTF. CDR3 DNA: TGTGCCAGCAGTCGGGAATCTCCCATGACCTTC.

The rearrangement links TRBV5-1 to TRBJ2-2, with 9 bases fitting TRBD1. The CDR3 spans 15 residues. With 5 bases clipped from V and 3 bases from J, the junction kept 5 bases outside the gene matches. Germline V gene sequence: CDR1 SGHRS, CDR2 YFSETQ. The DNA of the CDR3 is TGCGCCAGCAGGCAGGGACAGGGAGACACCGGGGAGCTGTTTTTT. It yields the protein CASRQGQGDTGELFF.

This clone was observed a handful of times. The sample carries other DNA sequences with the same CDR3. The J gene is TRBJ1-1, the V gene TRBV5-1, with TRBD1 identical over 8 bases. The CDR3 sequence is 14 residues long. Germline trimming cut 2 bases from V and 3 bases from J; bases unmatched to any gene: 3. Germline CDR1 reads SGHRS; CDR2 reads YFSETQ. This CDR3 reads CASSFQGADTEAFF. The CDR3 DNA reads as TGCGCCAGCAGCTTCCAGGGGGCGGACACTGAAGCTTTCTTT. The full variable domain, with the rest looked up from reference TRBV5-1 and TRBJ1-1, is KAGVTQTPRYLIKTRGQQVTLSCSPISGHRSVSWYQQTPGQGLQFLFEYFSETQRNKGNFPGRFSGRQFSNSRSEMNVSTLELGDSALYLCASSFQGADTEAFFGQGTRLTVV.

There are a few counts of this clone. The chain joins TRBV4-1 to TRBJ2-1; 11 nucleotides align to TRBD2. The CDR3 covers 18 residues. Germline CDR1 is MGHRA and CDR2 is YSYEKL. With V trimmed by 1 base and J by 8 bases, 13 bases remained unmatched. This CDR3 reads CASSQGLVGSGGAHEQFF. CDR3 DNA sequence: TGCGCCAGCAGCCAAGGGCTAGTGGGTAGCGGGGGGGCCCATGAGCAGTTCTTC.

This rearrangement joins TRBV27 to TRBJ1-2, with D tentatively TRBD1 (5 bases). Germline CDR1 MNHEY, CDR2 SMNVEV (reference sequence). Trimming removed 2 bases at V and 7 bases at J, with 11 bases between. The CDR3 covers 13 residues. For the CDR3, the DNA is TGTGCCAGCAGTTTACAGGGCGACGGTGGCTACACCTTC. It translates to CASSLQGDGGYTF.

The chain couples TRBV6-1 to TRBJ1-5; TRBD1 matches 10 bases. The CDR3 is made up of 17 amino acids. Germline loops: CDR1 MNHNS, CDR2 SASEGT. Trimming removed 4 bases from V and 0 bases from J; junction bases left unmatched: 6. CDR3 residues: CASSGRQGAYSNQPQHF. DNA for the CDR3: TGTGCCAGCAGTGGCAGACAGGGGGCCTATAGCAATCAGCCCCAGCATTTT.

The V and J genes are TRBV28 and TRBJ1-1; D is ambiguous. Germline V gene data show CDR1 as MDHEN and CDR2 as SYDVKM. V lost 0 bases, J lost 7 bases, and 9 bases lay in between. CDR3 length: 13 residues. The CDR3 sequence is CASSLWTGNEAFF. The CDR3 DNA reads as TGTGCCAGCAGTTTATGGACCGGGAATGAAGCTTTCTTT.

The CDR3 nucleotides read TGTGCCAGCAGCTCTGGAGACAATCAGCCCCAGCATTTT. Amino acid sequence: CASSSGDNQPQHF. The gene calls are TRBV5-6 and TRBJ1-5; D is undetermined. Germline V CDR1 and CDR2: SGHDT, YYEEEE. The CDR3 has 13 amino acids. Trimming pared 3 bases from V and 3 bases from J, leaving 7 bases between. Variable domain in full (rest from reference TRBV5-6 and TRBJ1-5): DAGVTQSPTHLIKTRGQQVTLRCSPKSGHDTVSWYQQALGQGPQFIFQYYEEEERQRGNFPDRFSGHQFPNYSSELNVNALLLGDSALYLCASSSGDNQPQHFGDGTRLSIL.

V gene TRBV11-1 combines with J gene TRBJ1-1, with 7 bases aligning to TRBD1. V lost 5 bases to trimming and J lost 6 bases; unmatched junction nucleotides: 9. Germline CDR1 SGHAT, CDR2 FQDESV (reference sequence). The CDR3 extends over 14 amino acids. CDR3 sequence reads: CASSKRQGESEAFF. The CDR3 region has the DNA TGTGCCAGCAGCAAGCGGCAGGGGGAATCTGAAGCTTTCTTT.

The chain recombines TRBV7-8 with TRBJ1-1; TRBD1 might be the D (6 bases). Trimming left V 4 bases short and J 1 base short, with 13 bases between. CDR1 SGHVS and CDR2 FQNEAQ come from the germline V gene. CDR3 length equals 15 residues. CDR3 loop: CASSSQQGENTEAFF. CDR3 bases: TGTGCCAGCAGCTCCCAACAGGGCGAGAACACTGAAGCTTTCTTT.

The chain couples TRBV9 to TRBJ2-5; the match to TRBD2 covers 7 bases. After removal of 3 bases from V and 4 bases from J, the junction contained 9 bases not matched to a gene. This CDR3 comprises 15 residues. Germline lookup yields CDR1 SGDLS and CDR2 YYNGEE. This CDR3 is CASSARGGSLETQYF. The CDR3 DNA follows: TGTGCCAGCAGCGCCCGCGGGGGAAGCTTAGAGACCCAGTACTTC.

This clone was counted only a few times. The chain recombines TRBV29-1 with TRBJ2-2; 10 nucleotides match TRBD2. The CDR3 runs 14 residues. Trimming removed 5 bases from V and 5 bases from J; junction bases left unmatched: 5. Germline loops: CDR1 SQVTM, CDR2 ANQGSEA. DNA of the CDR3: TGCAGCGTTCCTCGGACTAGCGGAACCGGGGAGCTGTTTTTT. Translation gives CSVPRTSGTGELFF.

V usage is TRBV4-2 and J usage is TRBJ2-1; maybe TRBD1 (6 bases). Germline V CDR1 and CDR2: LGHNA, YNFKEQ. Trimming removed 0 bases at V and 1 base at J, with 7 bases between. The CDR3 has 15 residues. Here the CDR3 DNA reads TGTGCCAGCAGCCAAGACCAGGGGTCCTACAATGAGCAGTTCTTC. This encodes CASSQDQGSYNEQFF.

This sequence joins TRBV4-1 and TRBJ2-5; a possible D gene is TRBD1 (6 bases). The CDR3 consists of 16 residues. With 4 bases removed from V and 4 bases from J, the gap between germline ends came to 19 bases. Germline assignment: CDR1 MGHRA and CDR2 YSYEKL. The CDR3 loop is CASSRAGQGLGETQYF. DNA for the CDR3: TGCGCCAGCAGCCGGGCCGGGCAGGGGTTAGGAGAGACCCAGTACTTC.

The chain links TRBV7-8 to TRBJ2-5; TRBD2 is a possible D gene (6 bases). V lost 0 bases and J 2 bases, leaving 10 bases between the germline ends. Germline-derived CDR1 and CDR2 are SGHVS and FQNEAQ. The CDR3 runs 15 residues. CDR3 residues: CASSLATLAQETQYF. As DNA, the CDR3 is TGTGCCAGCAGCTTAGCGACACTAGCACAAGAGACCCAGTACTTC. Filled out from reference TRBV7-8 and TRBJ2-5, the complete variable domain reads GAGVSQSPRYKVAKRGQDVALRCDPISGHVSLFWYQQALGQGPEFLTYFQNEAQLDKSGLPSDRFFAERPEGSVSTLKIQRTQQEDSAVYLCASSLATLAQETQYFGPGTRLLVL.

The J gene is TRBJ1-3, the V gene TRBV9, with TRBD1 identical over 9 bases. Germline loops: CDR1 SGDLS, CDR2 YYNGEE. This CDR3 spans 15 amino acids. The V gene end was trimmed by 3 bases and the J gene end by 3 bases; junction bases not matched to a gene: 4. The CDR3 DNA is TGTGCCAGCAGCGCCCGACAGGGGGGTGGAAACACCATATATTTT. Protein sequence: CASSARQGGGNTIYF.

This chain links TRBV27 with TRBJ1-1, with D perhaps TRBD1 (5 bases). CDR3 length: 15 amino acids. With 3 bases removed from V and 1 base from J, the gap between germline ends came to 12 bases. Germline CDR1 reads MNHEY; CDR2 reads SMNVEV (reference sequence). In DNA form, the CDR3 reads TGTGCCAGCAGTTTGGACACCCGAAGGAACACTGAAGCTTTCTTT. Translation gives CASSLDTRRNTEAFF.